The following is a TCR beta chain sequence with its context. The data are from a study of spatial heterogeneity in lung cancer. Whole-study context: More than nine raw reads, on average, carried each unique TCR and UMI combination.

Time point here: blood at routine non-recurrence follow-up after resection. Germline assignment: CDR1 SEHNR and CDR2 FQNEAQ (reference sequence). The CDR3 length is 13 residues. The germline V and J ends were trimmed by 5 bases and 3 bases, with 11 bases remaining between them. TCRdb itself ran the 5' RACE reads through MiXCR, one entry per CDR3 protein. The data hold about 27,000 distinct CDR3 sequences, with 5% to 5.5% observed a single time. The receptor was isolated from a female donor with early-stage non-small cell lung cancer. J is TRBJ2-7 and V is TRBV7-9, with D perhaps matching TRBD1 (6 bases). The input for sequencing was PBMCs, taken at follow-up. CDR3 region: CASSEGQFYEQYF. The CDR3 coding sequence is TGTGCCAGCAGCGAAGGACAGTTCTACGAGCAGTACTTC.